The 16 T cell receptor beta chains in this list originate from one sample, sequenced in a study of tumor-infiltrating lymphocytes in primary liver carcinoma. From roughly 20-30 mg of unsorted bulk tissue, DNA and RNA were co-extracted together. Total RNA amounting to roughly 0.5 ug was the source from which TCR beta cDNA was made with a constant-region primer. Three-round nested multiplex PCR performed with slightly modified ARM-PCR produced the TCR beta libraries. The first two PCR rounds used TRBV1-TRBV30 primers with a Cbeta primer, approximately 10 cycles each. TCRdb independently ran MiXCR on the multiplex PCR reads; one entry per CDR3 protein. The sample has tens of thousands of distinct CDR3 sequences; less than 75% are singletons. Sequenced sample: liver tumor tissue from sampling region 2. Subset described: tumor region T2, inferior pole. The source of these receptors is a man in his forties with primary liver carcinoma and hepatitis B virus infection.

Note on this clonotype: The junction departs from the called germline gene at one end, perhaps through a read error. This chain connects TRBV6-6 to TRBJ2-7; D is unclear. The V gene's germline CDR1 is MNHNY and CDR2 SVGAGI (reference sequence). The CDR3 is made up of 14 amino acids. In nucleotides, the CDR3 is TGTACCAGCACCCCGGTCGGGTCCTCCTACGATCAGTACTTC. Protein sequence: CTSTPVGSSYDQYF.

CDR3 amino acids: CASSLGVKNNEQFF. The CDR3 region has the DNA TGTGCCAGCAGCTTAGGGGTCAAGAACAATGAGCAGTTCTTC. The V and J genes are TRBV11-3 and TRBJ2-1, with D unresolved. Looked up from germline, CDR1 is SGHNT and CDR2 is YENEEA. This CDR3 spans 14 amino acids. The ends were cut back, 1 base at V and 5 bases at J, with 9 bases in the middle.

With respect to this clonotype: Because the CDR3 is missing its conserved closing phenylalanine or tryptophan, this is likely a read error. Because the CDR3's place on the DNA is in doubt, the DNA is left out and the CDR3 is given as listed by TCRdb. The rearrangement joins TRBV5-6 to TRBJ2-7; the D call of TRBD1 is as the table states it, not checked on the DNA. From its first to its last residue, the CDR3 has 15 amino acids. Germline-derived CDR1 and CDR2 are SGHDT and YYEEEE. CDR3 amino acids: CASSPVFDNIYERYL.

Of note for this clonotype: A much larger clone differs by one base, so this may be a read error. It is likely a read error, because the conserved phenylalanine at the end of the CDR3 is missing. CDR3 amino acids: CATSDLGNEQFL. DNA for the CDR3: TGTGCCACCAGTGATTTAGGGAATGAGCAGTTCCTC. This chain connects TRBV24-1 to TRBJ2-1; no clear D gene. The CDR3 consists of 12 residues. Germline-derived CDR1 and CDR2 are KGHDR and SFDVKD. V shed 1 base and J shed 7 bases, with 4 bases lying between them.

In regard to this clonotype: With a much larger clone just one base away, this may be a read error. For the CDR3, the DNA is TGCGCCAGCAGCCTCCTAGCGGGAATTAACACAGATACGCAGTATTTT. As protein: CASSLLAGINTDTQYF. V and J are TRBV5-1 and TRBJ2-3, with 9 bases that match TRBD2. Germline lookup yields CDR1 SGHRS and CDR2 YFSETQ. V shed 4 bases and J 2 bases; nucleotides not matched to a gene: 8. This CDR3 is 16 amino acids long.

This clonotype has a handful of counts. The J gene is TRBJ1-4, the V gene TRBV6-1; D call uncertain. The V gene's germline CDR1 is MNHNS and CDR2 SASEGT. The CDR3 is made up of 16 amino acids. Trimming left V 4 bases short and J 0 bases short, with 12 bases between. The chain's CDR3 is CASSGAGLATNEKLFF. The CDR3 region has the DNA TGTGCCAGCAGTGGAGCGGGTCTGGCAACTAATGAAAAACTGTTTTTT.

The chain links TRBV12-3 or TRBV12-4 to TRBJ1-5; no definite D call. The DNA end is more similar to TRBJ2-3, so the J call may be wrong. There are 14 residues in the CDR3. Here the CDR3 DNA reads TGTGCCAGCCGGAGAGAGGTTGGGGTTCAGCCCCAGTATTTT. Amino acids: CASRREVGVQPQYF.

With respect to this clonotype: This is likely a read error, given that the CDR3 carries no conserved phenylalanine or tryptophan at its end. The V and J genes are TRBV5-5 and TRBJ2-1, with 8 bases that match TRBD1. Germline-derived CDR1 and CDR2 are SGHKS and YYEKEE (reference sequence). This CDR3 has 15 amino acids. The CDR3 is CANSPGQGSYNEQFL. CDR3 bases: TGTGCCAACAGCCCTGGACAGGGTTCCTATAATGAGCAGTTCCTT.

This clonotype was detected a few times. V is TRBV5-1 and J is TRBJ2-1; 7 bases are a match to TRBD1. V lost 3 bases to trimming and J lost 10 bases; unmatched junction nucleotides: 4. CDR3 length: 12 residues. Germline loops: CDR1 SGHRS, CDR2 YFSETQ. CDR3 sequence reads: CASSSYRGEQFF. The DNA for the CDR3 is TGCGCCAGCAGCTCCTACAGGGGCGAGCAGTTCTTC.

Concerning this clonotype: The junction differs from germline at one of its ends, possibly a read error. DNA for the CDR3: TGTGCCAGCTGCGATCCGGGACTAGCGGGGGGCTACGTGCAGTACTTC. It yields the protein CASCDPGLAGGYVQYF. The rearrangement uses TRBV5-4 and TRBJ2-7, with TRBD2 identical over 15 bases. Germline V gene sequence: CDR1 SGHNT, CDR2 YYREEE (reference sequence). The CDR3 has 16 residues.

Notes on this clonotype: Mismatch with germline at one junction end may stem from a read error. This chain joins TRBV24-1 and TRBJ2-3, with D unresolved. The V gene's germline CDR1 is KGHDR and CDR2 SFDVKD. The CDR3 loop spans 12 amino acids. In DNA, the CDR3 is TGCGACACCAGTAGTATGACCAATACGCAGTATTTT. This translates into CDTSSMTNTQYF.

CDR3 protein: CASIPGLARGQFF. CDR3 in DNA: TGCGCCAGCATCCCGGGATTAGCTAGGGGGCAGTTCTTC. The chain links TRBV10-2 to TRBJ2-1; D is perhaps TRBD1 or TRBD2 (5 bases each). V was pared by 7 bases and J by 12 bases, with 19 bases between. The CDR3 is 13 residues long. Germline-derived CDR1 and CDR2 are WSHSY and SAAADI.

This clonotype was counted many times. The rearrangement joins TRBV6-5 to TRBJ2-2, with D uncertain. With 1 base removed from V and 4 bases from J, the gap between germline ends came to 7 bases. The CDR3 consists of 14 residues. Germline V lookup: CDR1 MNHEY, CDR2 SVGAGI. CDR3 protein: CASSYLPGTGELFF. DNA for the CDR3: TGTGCCAGCAGTTACTTACCGGGCACCGGGGAGCTGTTTTTT.

Comment on this clonotype: The junction differs from germline at one of its ends, possibly a read error. The chain combines TRBV12-3 or TRBV12-4 with TRBJ2-4; D is unresolved. CDR3 length: 12 amino acids. The CDR3 region is CVSSLSQNIQYF. The CDR3 nucleotides read TGTGTCAGCAGTTTGTCTCAAAACATTCAGTATTTC.

This chain uses TRBV29-1 with TRBJ2-3, with a possible D match to TRBD2 (7 bases). Germline loops: CDR1 SQVTM, CDR2 ANQGSEA. The CDR3 has 13 amino acids. The DNA of the CDR3 is TGCAGGGTAGGGGGGGCATCGGGGGATGCGCAGTATTTT. Amino acid sequence: CRVGGASGDAQYF.

This chain joins TRBV6-1 and TRBJ2-5, with D perhaps TRBD2 (5 bases). The ends were cut back, 8 bases at V and 0 bases at J, with 28 bases in the middle. The CDR3 is 19 residues long. The germline V gene encodes CDR1 MNHNS and CDR2 SASEGT. Written as DNA, the CDR3 is TGTGCCAGCGGCTTCTACCGGTCCCATATTGGGGAGTACCAAGAGACCCAGTACTTC. This translates into CASGFYRSHIGEYQETQYF.